This TCR beta chain was recorded in a study of CD4 and CD8 cells across lung adenocarcinoma regions. The CDR3 length is 15 residues. Trimming at V came to 7 bases and at J to 7 bases, leaving 12 bases not matched to a gene. From germline, CDR1 is MNHNY and CDR2 SVGAGI (reference sequence). The patients had localized lung adenocarcinoma, a non-small cell subtype. MiXCR, run by TCRdb on the PCR reads, gives a single entry per CDR3 protein. The table lists more than 9,500 distinct CDR3 sequences, 45% to 50% of them singletons, with 29% in the top ten. Relative to its sample, this clonotype is medium-sized.

The sequence derives from a male donor with lung adenocarcinoma. The CD4 and CD8 labels of this study may be unreliable. Sample: CD8+ T cells from the margin of a lung tumor. J is TRBJ2-1 and V is TRBV6-6; TRBD2 matches 8 bases. CDR3 residues: CASTTVTGGRNEQFF. The CDR3 nucleotides are TGTGCCAGCACCACGGTGACCGGCGGGAGGAATGAGCAGTTCTTC.